Following are 32 T cell receptor beta chains from one sample sequenced in a study of blood T cell repertoires in COVID-19. Here immunoSEQ multiplex PCR was the method, and the copy in TCRdb shows in-frame clones only, minus some. The sample contains 150,000 to 200,000 clones, roughly 79% of which appear only once. The sample taken for sequencing was peripheral blood. These receptors all come from an elderly woman with acute or convalescent COVID-19.

The V call is TRBV6-1, the J call TRBJ1-1; no clear D gene. Germline assignment: CDR1 MNHNS and CDR2 SASEGT. The CDR3 is 13 amino acids. Trimming removed 2 bases from V and 7 bases from J, with 11 bases in between. CDR3 residues: CASSEYTRGEAFF. In DNA form, the CDR3 reads TGTGCCAGCAGTGAATATACGCGAGGTGAAGCTTTCTTT.

CDR3 residues: CAINPTGSSYEQYF. The CDR3 DNA is TGTGCCATCAATCCGACAGGGAGCTCCTACGAGCAGTACTTC. This chain connects TRBV10-3 to TRBJ2-7; 7 positions agree with TRBD1. CDR1 is ENHRY and CDR2 is SYGVKD in the germline V gene. This CDR3 is built from 14 residues. J was trimmed by 0 bases and V by 7 bases; bases with no gene match: 6.

J is TRBJ2-2 and V is TRBV5-5; D is unresolved. V dropped 0 bases and J dropped 1 base, with 4 bases sitting between them. The CDR3 loop spans 14 amino acids. The germline gives CDR1 SGHKS, CDR2 YYEKEE (reference sequence). The CDR3 region is CASSLAENTGELFF. For the CDR3, the DNA is TGTGCCAGCAGCTTGGCAGAGAACACCGGGGAGCTGTTTTTT.

This clone was observed a single time. The chain joins TRBV15 to TRBJ1-4; D is undetermined. The ends were cut back, 1 base at V and 7 bases at J, with 10 bases in the middle. Germline CDR1 is LNHNV and CDR2 is YYDKDF (reference sequence). This CDR3 spans 14 amino acids. The CDR3 DNA follows: TGTGCCACCAGCAGAGGATCGCAGGCTGAAAAACTGTTTTTT. This sequence encodes CATSRGSQAEKLFF.

This clone was found many times. V usage is TRBV11-2 and J usage is TRBJ1-1, with D hard to call. Trimming shortened V by 5 bases and J by 12 bases, and 22 bases separated the two germline ends. CDR1 is SGHAT and CDR2 is FQNNGV in the germline V gene. This CDR3 is 14 amino acids long. The chain's CDR3 is CASSLREWAGRTFF. The CDR3 DNA reads as TGTGCCAGCAGCCTCCGCGAATGGGCGGGAAGGACTTTCTTT.

The chain recombines TRBV29-1 with TRBJ2-7, with 7 bases fitting TRBD2. V shed 1 base, J shed 7 bases, and the junction held 1 base outside the gene matches. This CDR3 comprises 11 residues. From germline, CDR1 is SQVTM and CDR2 ANQGSEA. The CDR3 coding sequence is TGCAGCGTTGAAGGCGGGGGTGAGCAGTACTTC. Translated, it gives CSVEGGGEQYF.

V and J are TRBV14 and TRBJ1-1; D is uncertain. CDR3 size: 13 residues. The V end was cut by 1 base, the J end by 1 base, with 4 bases between. Germline V gene lookup returns CDR1 SGHDN and CDR2 FVKESK. The DNA of the CDR3 is TGTGCCAGCAGCCAAGGAGGGAACACTGAAGCTTTCTTT. Its translation: CASSQGGNTEAFF.

The CDR3 loop is CASSRDRYEQYF. CDR3 in DNA: TGTGCCAGCAGTCGGGACAGGTACGAGCAGTACTTC. The J gene is TRBJ2-7, the V gene TRBV6-6; the match to TRBD1 covers 8 bases. The CDR3 sequence is 12 residues long. Trimming at V came to 5 bases and at J to 4 bases, leaving 1 base not matched to a gene. Germline CDR1 and CDR2: MNHNY and SVGAGI (reference sequence).

J is TRBJ2-7 and V is TRBV7-8; TRBD2 agrees at 10 bases. The germline CDR1 and CDR2 sequences are SGHVS and FQNEAQ. Trimming took 5 bases from V and 0 from J; bases not matched to a gene: 4. The CDR3 contains 15 residues. CDR3 region: CASSRGLAFSYEQYF. The CDR3 bases are TGTGCCAGCAGCAGGGGACTAGCGTTCTCCTACGAGCAGTACTTC.

The genes are TRBV18 and TRBJ1-2; 9 bases line up with TRBD1. Trimming removed 2 bases from V and 4 bases from J; junction bases left unmatched: 2. The CDR3 extends over 14 amino acids. Germline V gives CDR1 KGHSH, CDR2 LQKENI. DNA of the CDR3: TGTGCCAGCTCACCAAAGACAGGGGGCTATGGCTACACCTTC. This sequence encodes CASSPKTGGYGYTF.

A note on this clone: The junction departs from germline at one end; a sequencing error may be responsible. This rearrangement joins TRBV5-1 to TRBJ1-2; D gene uncertain. CDR1 and CDR2 (germline): SGHRS, YFSETQ. CDR3 length: 13 residues. CDR3 sequence (DNA): TGCGCCAGCAGCTTGGAAGTAGGGCTAGGAGGATTCTTC. Translating it yields CASSLEVGLGGFF.

The chain employs TRBV5-6 and TRBJ1-1; D is undetermined. The germline V and J ends were trimmed by 4 bases and 1 base, with 23 bases remaining between them. Germline lookup yields CDR1 SGHDT and CDR2 YYEEEE. The CDR3 totals 18 residues. CDR3 region: CASSTISDWEGRNTEAFF. CDR3 coding DNA: TGTGCCAGCAGCACCATATCCGACTGGGAGGGCCGGAACACTGAAGCTTTCTTT.

This chain uses TRBV7-2 with TRBJ1-5; no clear D. The CDR3 extends over 14 amino acids. Germline CDR1 and CDR2: SGHTA and FQGNSA. V lost 5 bases, J lost 4 bases, and 12 bases lay in between. The chain's CDR3 is CASSPEGGNQPQHF. The CDR3, as DNA: TGTGCCAGCAGCCCCGAAGGAGGGAATCAGCCCCAGCATTTT.

The sample holds a few counts of this clone. The chain uses TRBV5-1 and TRBJ1-1, with TRBD1 matching 9 bases. The germline V gene has CDR1 SGHRS and CDR2 YFSETQ. There are 16 residues in the CDR3. J lost 0 bases, V lost 4 bases, and 7 bases had no gene match. The CDR3 reads CASSLNRGRVNTEAFF. The CDR3 nucleotides are TGCGCCAGCAGCCTAAACAGGGGGCGAGTGAACACTGAAGCTTTCTTT.

The chain is built from TRBV2 and TRBJ1-5; TRBD1 is a possible D gene (5 bases). The germline V gene encodes CDR1 SNHLY and CDR2 FYNNEI. V was clipped by 4 bases and J by 6 bases, with 10 bases between them. The CDR3 runs 13 residues. The CDR3 sequence: CASSGQGGQPQHF. The DNA for the CDR3 is TGTGCCAGCAGTGGGCAGGGAGGTCAGCCCCAGCATTTT.

The genes are TRBV6-6 and TRBJ2-3; weak D call: TRBD1 (5 bases). Deletions cut 2 bases from V and 2 bases from J, with 8 bases between. Germline CDR1 and CDR2: MNHNY and SVGAGI (reference sequence). CDR3 length: 14 residues. DNA for the CDR3: TGTGCCAGCAGTTACGGACACATCACAGATACGCAGTATTTT. This sequence encodes CASSYGHITDTQYF.

The chain is built from TRBV5-1 and TRBJ2-3, with D perhaps TRBD2 (6 bases). This CDR3 comprises 14 residues. V was pared by 8 bases and J by 1 base, with 14 bases between. Germline CDR1 and CDR2: SGHRS and YFSETQ. The CDR3 DNA is TGCGCCAGTTGCGACCCGGGAGGCACAGATACGCAGTATTTT. Its translation: CASCDPGGTDTQYF.

This clone was observed a single time. The rearrangement uses TRBV27 and TRBJ2-5; D ambiguous. The CDR3 covers 13 residues. The ends were cut back, 2 bases at V and 5 bases at J, with 9 bases in the middle. Germline loops: CDR1 MNHEY, CDR2 SMNVEV (reference sequence). CDR3 in DNA: TGTGCCAGCAGTTTAGAATTGCGGGAGACCCAGTACTTC. It yields the protein CASSLELRETQYF.

The chain links TRBV15 to TRBJ2-3; the match to TRBD2 covers 13 bases. V shed 9 bases, J shed 3 bases, and the junction held 0 bases outside the gene matches. Germline assignment: CDR1 LNHNV and CDR2 YYDKDF (reference sequence). The CDR3 has 13 residues. The CDR3, as DNA: TGTGCCACGGGACTAGCGGGAACAGATACGCAGTATTTT. As protein: CATGLAGTDTQYF.

The chain has TRBV7-9 and TRBJ2-3; TRBD1 might be the D (5 bases). Trimming removed 1 base from V and 3 bases from J, with 11 bases in between. There are 15 residues in the CDR3. Germline CDR1 reads SEHNR; CDR2 reads FQNEAQ (reference sequence). CDR3 DNA: TGTGCCAGCAGCTTAGACAGGCTCCCAACAGATACGCAGTATTTT. This codes for CASSLDRLPTDTQYF.

This clone was picked up a small number of times. The chain employs TRBV19 and TRBJ2-1; perhaps TRBD2 as D (5 bases). This CDR3 has 17 residues. Germline loops: CDR1 LNHDA, CDR2 SQIVND (reference sequence). Deletions cut 5 bases from V and 4 bases from J, with 21 bases between. CDR3 DNA: TGTGCCAGTAGTCCCTCCTTGAGGAGCGGAAGATACAATGAGCAGTTCTTC. Its protein is CASSPSLRSGRYNEQFF.

The CDR3 DNA reads TGTGCCAGCAGTTTTCTACAGGGGACTGAAGCTTTCTTT. This codes for CASSFLQGTEAFF. This chain links TRBV12-3 or TRBV12-4 with TRBJ1-1; 7 bases are shared with TRBD1. V lost 3 bases and J lost 5; bases outside the gene matches: 3. This CDR3 has 13 amino acids.

The chain is built from TRBV6-2 or TRBV6-3 and TRBJ2-1, with 7 nucleotides matching TRBD2. The J segment lost 3 bases and the V segment lost 2 bases, leaving 10 bases of the junction unmatched. The CDR3 extends over 17 amino acids. The germline gives CDR1 MNHEY, CDR2 SVGEGT. The CDR3 loop reads CASSYGSTSSFYNEQFF. DNA of the CDR3: TGTGCCAGCAGTTACGGGTCGACTAGCTCTTTCTACAATGAGCAGTTCTTC.

The V gene is TRBV6-2 or TRBV6-3, the J gene TRBJ2-2; 12 positions match TRBD1. J was trimmed by 6 bases and V by 2 bases; bases with no gene match: 1. This CDR3 region has 15 residues. The germline V gene has CDR1 MNHEY and CDR2 SVGEGT. As DNA, the CDR3 is TGTGCCAGCAGTTACGGGACAGGGGGCCCCGGGGAGCTGTTTTTT. This codes for CASSYGTGGPGELFF.

CDR3 nucleotides: TGTGCCAGCAGCTTTGACAGGGCCGTCGGGGAGCTGTTTTTT. Translated, it gives CASSFDRAVGELFF. The rearrangement links TRBV7-2 to TRBJ2-2; 7 bases map to TRBD1. Germline CDR1 reads SGHTA; CDR2 reads FQGNSA. There are 14 residues in the CDR3. The V segment lost 3 bases and the J segment 7 bases; nucleotides outside the gene matches: 5.

The J gene is TRBJ1-2, the V gene TRBV2; D call uncertain. The CDR3 covers 12 residues. The V end was cut by 7 bases, the J end by 8 bases, with 14 bases between. Per the germline V gene, CDR1 is SNHLY and CDR2 is FYNNEI. CDR3 DNA: TGTGCCAGCACCTATAGCTCGGGGGGCTACACCTTC. Translation: CASTYSSGGYTF.

As DNA, the CDR3 is TGTGCCAGCAGCTTAGGGACAGTTGAGTCCTATGGCTACACCTTC. Translation: CASSLGTVESYGYTF. This rearrangement joins TRBV7-9 to TRBJ1-2, with a weak D call TRBD1 (6 bases). The germline V and J ends were trimmed by 1 base and 4 bases, with 13 bases remaining between them. This CDR3 has 15 amino acids. Per the germline V gene, CDR1 is SEHNR and CDR2 is FQNEAQ (reference sequence). Filled out from reference TRBV7-9 and TRBJ1-2, the complete variable domain reads DTGVSQNPRHKITKRGQNVTFRCDPISEHNRLYWYRQTLGQGPEFLTYFQNEAQLEKSRLLSDRFSAERPKGSFSTLEIQRTEQGDSAMYLCASSLGTVESYGYTFGSGTRLTVV.

The chain links TRBV11-2 to TRBJ2-3; 9 bases agree with TRBD1. Germline assignment: CDR1 SGHAT and CDR2 FQNNGV. This CDR3 has 15 residues. The ends lost 5 bases at V and 2 bases at J; junction bases unmatched: 5. CDR3 bases: TGTGCCAGCAGCACCCGGACAGGGGACACAGATACGCAGTATTTT. Its protein product is CASSTRTGDTDTQYF. Using reference TRBV11-2 and TRBJ2-3 for the parts outside the CDR3, the full variable domain is EAGVAQSPRYKIIEKRQSVAFWCNPISGHATLYWYQQILGQGPKLLIQFQNNGVVDDSQLPKDRFSAERLKGVDSTLKIQPAKLEDSAVYLCASSTRTGDTDTQYFGPGTRLTVL.

This clone was seen a few times. One end of the junction does not line up with germline, which may come from a read error. The gene calls are TRBV28 and TRBJ1-1; TRBD1 is a possible D gene (6 bases). The CDR3 covers 14 residues. Looked up from germline, CDR1 is MDHEN and CDR2 is SYDVKM. For the CDR3, the DNA is TGTGCCAGCAGCGAAATAACAGGGAACGCTGAAGCTTTCTTT. Protein: CASSEITGNAEAFF.

This clone was counted only a few times. The J gene is TRBJ1-1, the V gene TRBV11-2, with TRBD1 matching over 8 bases. CDR3 size: 18 residues. Trimming at V came to 4 bases and at J to 5 bases, leaving 18 bases not matched to a gene. Germline V gives CDR1 SGHAT, CDR2 FQNNGV. CDR3 in DNA: TGTGCCAGCAGCTCAAGTTTCCGGGACAGGAAATGGAAGACTGAAGCTTTCTTT. Translated, it gives CASSSSFRDRKWKTEAFF. Full variable domain (rest looked up from reference TRBV11-2 and TRBJ1-1): EAGVAQSPRYKIIEKRQSVAFWCNPISGHATLYWYQQILGQGPKLLIQFQNNGVVDDSQLPKDRFSAERLKGVDSTLKIQPAKLEDSAVYLCASSSSFRDRKWKTEAFFGQGTRLTVV.

The chain is built from TRBV24-1 and TRBJ2-2, with 8 bases identical to TRBD1. Germline CDR1 KGHDR, CDR2 SFDVKD. This CDR3 contains 14 residues. With 10 bases clipped from V and 1 base from J, the junction kept 4 bases outside the gene matches. For the CDR3, the DNA is TGTGCCACGTCCGGGACAGGGAACACCGGGGAGCTGTTTTTT. Encoded protein: CATSGTGNTGELFF.

This sequence joins TRBV5-1 and TRBJ2-3, with a tentative D call TRBD2 (5 bases). The CDR3 length is 15 residues. Trimming removed 6 bases from V and 0 bases from J, with 14 bases in between. Germline V gives CDR1 SGHRS, CDR2 YFSETQ. The DNA of the CDR3 is TGCGCCAGCAATTTAGCGCCCACTAGCACAGATACGCAGTATTTT. It is translated as CASNLAPTSTDTQYF.